This T cell receptor beta chain is drawn from a study of radiation and T cells in renal cell carcinoma. The time point was: blood 4 weeks post-SBRT, at nephrectomy. Treatment noted: 15 Gy SBRT to primary tumor, nephrectomy 4 weeks later. Germline V lookup: CDR1 LNHDA, CDR2 SQIVND (reference sequence). CDR3 size: 11 residues. V was shortened by 9 bases and J by 0 bases, with 5 bases between the two germline ends. Assay: immunoSEQ multiplex PCR; the TCRdb copy retains only in-frame clones and omits some. The repertoire consists of under 100,000 clones, with over 80% occurring once and the leading ten covering approximately 8.8%.

Sample: blood, taken from a patient whose treatment included radiotherapy and nephrectomy. The TCR sequence derives from a man aged 50 or older with renal cell carcinoma. V and J are TRBV19 and TRBJ2-5; D is unclear. CDR3 protein: CASRDQETQYF. The CDR3, as DNA: TGTGCCAGCAGAGACCAAGAGACCCAGTACTTC. The full variable domain, its missing parts supplied by reference TRBV19 and TRBJ2-5, is DGGITQSPKYLFRKEGQNVTLSCEQNLNHDAMYWYRQDPGQGLRLIYYSQIVNDFQKGDIAEGYSVSREKKESFPLTVTSAQKNPTAFYLCASRDQETQYFGPGTRLLVL.